The 8 T cell receptor beta chains below come from one sample, sequenced in a study of patients and donors after allogeneic stem cell transplantation (TCRdb year 2020). The method behind the library was RT-PCR. TCRdb names NextSeq 550 as the instrument used. TCRdb handled the public reads itself, with Q25 trimming in fastp and clone calling in MiXCR, and kept productive beta chains. Every distinct CDR3 protein forms one entry, paired with its most common genes and DNA. This sample holds about 200,000 distinct CDR3 sequences; roughly 38% were observed only once. The top ten clones comprise 9.5% to 13% of the sample. The specimen sequenced was blood, either unsorted or a sorted T cell fraction (not recorded which). These TCRs come from a human donor who was either an allogeneic HSCT recipient or a stem cell or donor lymphocyte infusion donor (not recorded which). It is not recorded whose cells these are; they may come from a transplant donor.

This chain connects TRBV12-3 or TRBV12-4 to TRBJ1-2, with no clear D. V shed 4 bases and J shed 3 bases, with 12 bases lying between them. This CDR3 comprises 14 residues. CDR3 in DNA: TGTGCCAGCAGTTCGACCTCCGGCGACTATGGCTACACCTTC. Its translation: CASSSTSGDYGYTF.

The gene calls are TRBV9 and TRBJ1-3; D unclear. The CDR3 sequence is 15 residues long. The V gene's germline CDR1 is SGDLS and CDR2 YYNGEE. V lost 1 base and J 8 bases, leaving 16 bases between the germline ends. The CDR3 bases are TGTGCCAGCAGCGTAACGGGAAAAGGGTTTGACACCATATATTTT. This codes for CASSVTGKGFDTIYF.

The chain recombines TRBV27 with TRBJ1-6; no clear D. V was trimmed by 3 bases and J by 12 bases, leaving 9 bases between them. The length of the CDR3 is 12 residues. CDR1 and CDR2 from the germline V gene are MNHEY and SMNVEV (reference sequence). CDR3 nucleotide sequence: TGTGCCAGCAGTTTCCGGGGAAGACCCCTCCACTTT. Translation gives CASSFRGRPLHF.

The rearrangement joins TRBV20-1 to TRBJ2-7; 8 bases fit TRBD1. Germline CDR1 DFQATT, CDR2 SNEGSKA (reference sequence). The CDR3 consists of 14 residues. The V gene end was trimmed by 1 base and the J gene end by 4 bases; junction bases not matched to a gene: 6. The CDR3 DNA reads as TGCAGTGCTAGAGGCCACAGGGGGAGGTACGAGCAGTACTTC. It yields the protein CSARGHRGRYEQYF.

The CDR3 sequence: CASSYAPGGTNTGELFF. The CDR3, as DNA: TGTGCCAGCAGTTACGCACCAGGGGGCACCAACACCGGGGAGCTGTTTTTT. The chain has TRBV6-2 or TRBV6-3 and TRBJ2-2, with TRBD1 identical over 8 bases. Germline assignment: CDR1 MNHEY and CDR2 SVGEGT. This CDR3 region has 17 residues. V lost 2 bases, J lost 2 bases, and 7 bases stayed unmatched.

The rearrangement uses TRBV5-1 and TRBJ2-5; D might be TRBD1 (5 bases). Germline-derived CDR1 and CDR2 are SGHRS and YFSETQ. Trimming removed 3 bases from V and 2 bases from J, with 14 bases in between. The length of the CDR3 is 15 residues. The CDR3 protein is CASSSNRQIQETQYF. CDR3 DNA: TGCGCCAGCAGCTCCAACCGACAGATACAAGAGACCCAGTACTTC.

This clonotype occurred a few times. This chain uses TRBV5-1 with TRBJ1-3; 9 bases line up with TRBD1. Germline V gene sequence: CDR1 SGHRS, CDR2 YFSETQ. The J segment lost 4 bases and the V segment lost 5 bases, leaving 4 bases of the junction unmatched. The CDR3 has 14 residues. The CDR3 sequence is CASSRTGVGNTIYF. The CDR3, as DNA: TGCGCCAGCAGTCGGACAGGGGTCGGAAACACCATATATTTT.

This chain connects TRBV5-5 to TRBJ1-4, with unresolved D. The CDR3 has 16 amino acids. The germline V gene has CDR1 SGHKS and CDR2 YYEKEE (reference sequence). The V and J ends lost 4 bases and 0 bases respectively, with 13 bases between them. CDR3 bases: TGTGCCAGCAGCCCCCGGGCGGGAGCAACTAATGAAAAACTGTTTTTT. This codes for CASSPRAGATNEKLFF. Supplemented by reference TRBV5-5 and TRBJ1-4, the full variable domain reads DAGVTQSPTHLIKTRGQQVTLRCSPISGHKSVSWYQQVLGQGPQFIFQYYEKEERGRGNFPDRFSARQFPNYSSELNVNALLLGDSALYLCASSPRAGATNEKLFFGSGTQLSVL.